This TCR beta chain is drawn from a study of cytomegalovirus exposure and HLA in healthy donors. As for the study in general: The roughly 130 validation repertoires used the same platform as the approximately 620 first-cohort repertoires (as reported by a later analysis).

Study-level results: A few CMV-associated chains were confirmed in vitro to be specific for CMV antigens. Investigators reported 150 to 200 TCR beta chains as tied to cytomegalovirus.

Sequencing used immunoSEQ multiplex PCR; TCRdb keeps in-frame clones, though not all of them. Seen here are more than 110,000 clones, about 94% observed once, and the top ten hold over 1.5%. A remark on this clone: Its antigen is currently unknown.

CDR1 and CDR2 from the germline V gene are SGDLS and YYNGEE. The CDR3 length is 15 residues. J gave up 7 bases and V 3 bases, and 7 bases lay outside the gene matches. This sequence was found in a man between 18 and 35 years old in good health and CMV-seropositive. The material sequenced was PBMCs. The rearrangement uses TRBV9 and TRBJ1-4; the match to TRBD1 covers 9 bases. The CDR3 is CASSGSGTGTEKLFF. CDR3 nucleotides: TGTGCCAGCAGCGGGTCCGGGACAGGGACTGAAAAACTGTTTTTT.